This T cell receptor (beta chain) stems from a study of blood T cell repertoires in COVID-19. The Seattle patients, enrolled during active infection, were followed longitudinally. The CDR3 has 19 residues. The junction had 12 bases not matched to a gene; V was cut back by 3 bases and J by 0 bases. Germline V gives CDR1 SEHNR, CDR2 FQNEAQ (reference sequence). As handled by the study authors: The assay estimated nucleated cells by amplifying reference gene primers. The repertoire was sequenced with immunoSEQ multiplex PCR; TCRdb's copy has only in-frame clones and lacks some. V and J calls and clone size are those listed in that table; D and trimming were worked out from the DNA. The table records more than 250,000 clones, 70% to 90% of them present only once.

The TCR originated in a young woman with COVID-19, enrolled during active disease. Specimen: peripheral blood. This chain uses TRBV7-9 with TRBJ2-3; 10 nucleotides line up with TRBD2. The CDR3 spells CASSFPPRTSGASTDTQYF. CDR3 bases: TGTGCCAGCAGCTTCCCCCCAAGAACTAGCGGGGCTAGCACAGATACGCAGTATTTT.